The subject of this entry is one TCR beta chain. Its antigen is currently unknown. Original analysis: ImmunoSEQ yielded junction-only sequences lacking quality scores, so filtering differed. Using immunoSEQ multiplex PCR, the repertoire was profiled, and TCRdb retains in-frame clones only, with some absent. The D gene and trimming were derived from the DNA, and the V and J assignments and clone size from that table. The table has around 2,100,000 clones, around 96% seen once; the top ten hold 1.2%. CD45RO-negative cells were positively selected for CCR7, leaving out terminally differentiated effector memory CD45RA+ cells. All donors qualified as healthy HIV-negative adults and had experienced no recent acute infections or vaccinations. This sample is part of a study of shared clonotypes between healthy human individuals. Overall study results and limits: Represented diversity (both genetic and exposure-history) was limited by the small number of donors. Naive CD4 clonotype sharing across several donors was about 5%.

The sequence was collected from a man between 18 and 35 years old in good health. Sequencing was carried out using naive CD8+ T cells sorted from blood.

In nucleotides, the CDR3 is TGTGCCAGCAGCCGAGACAGGGACAGGGAAGCTTTCTTT. Protein product: CASSRDRDREAFF. The chain is built from TRBV7-9 and TRBJ1-1; TRBD1 agrees at 8 bases. CDR3 length equals 13 residues. From germline, CDR1 is SEHNR and CDR2 FQNEAQ (reference sequence). Germline trimming cut 5 bases from V and 8 bases from J; bases unmatched to any gene: 7.